The present T cell receptor (beta chain) was sequenced within a study of T cell responses to AZD1222 COVID-19 vaccine. On the study more broadly: Second doses that came at about 4 or about 12 weeks were put together.

Whole-study findings and limits: Only a handful of individuals given AZD1222 were seropositive at baseline. It should be noted that donors were predominantly white British and more often female, and clonal diversity was possibly underestimated. Researchers took repertoire samples only after the peak T cell response had come.

The V gene's germline CDR1 is SGHRS and CDR2 YFSETQ. The V and J ends lost 2 bases and 2 bases, in that order; junction bases with no gene match: 3. This CDR3 is built from 17 residues. Assay used: immunoSEQ multiplex PCR; TCRdb lists only in-frame clones, some missing. In the table there are about 120,000 clones, around 85% of which are singletons. Points on this clone: Its antigen remains unknown.

This sequence originates from an adult in good health. The chain uses TRBV5-1 and TRBJ2-3, with TRBD2 matching 15 bases. Sequencing was performed on peripheral blood, taken on day 0 of AZD1222 vaccination. CDR3: CASSFRTSGGATDTQYF. In nucleotides, the CDR3 is TGCGCCAGCAGCTTCCGGACTAGCGGGGGGGCCACAGATACGCAGTATTTT.